Listed below are T cell receptor beta chains from one sample, sequenced in a study of graft-versus-host responses after intestinal transplantation. This table comes from immunoSEQ multiplex PCR, and its TCRdb copy is limited to in-frame clones, with some not included. The table has about 110,000 clones, approximately 90% seen once. These receptors' targets are unknown. This material consisted of unstimulated CD4+ T cells sorted from spleen or lymph node cells, taken before transplant. These TCRs come from a human donor who was the organ donor for an intestinal transplant. Both conserved end residues are part of each CDR3. A D gene is named only where the DNA matches it firmly. Size is omitted from some rows. Given values are once, few, many or a class for expanded clones.

>TRBV2|-|TRBJ2-7|-
TGTGCCAGCAGCCGGGACCGTAACTCCTACGAGCAGTACTTC
CASSRDRNSYEQYF
>TRBV19|-|TRBJ2-3|TRBD2
TGTGCCAGTAGCCCCCTAGCGGGAGCTAGAGATACGCAGTATTTT
CASSPLAGARDTQYF
>TRBV6-1|few|TRBJ2-5|TRBD2
TGTGCCAGCAGTGGGCACGGGGGGGTCGGGGAGACCCAGTACTTC
CASSGHGGVGETQYF
>TRBV4-1|-|TRBJ2-4|-
TGCGCCAGCAGCCAAGTGGCCCAGGAGCTAGCCAAAAACATTCAGTACTTC
CASSQVAQELAKNIQYF
>TRBV7-9|-|TRBJ2-2|-
TGTGCCAGCAGCCCCAAGGACGGGGAGCTGTTTTTT
CASSPKDGELFF
>TRBV19|-|TRBJ2-5|-
TGTGCCAGTAGCCCAGGGGGGCGGCAAGAGACCCAGTACTTC
CASSPGGRQETQYF
>TRBV6-1|-|TRBJ1-3|TRBD1
TGTGCCAGCAGCCGGGGACAGGAAACTGGAAACACCATATATTTT
CASSRGQETGNTIYF
>TRBV5-1|-|TRBJ2-5|-
TGCGCCAGCAGCTTGGCAGGGTCTTCCCAGTACTTC
CASSLAGSSQYF
>TRBV18|-|TRBJ2-7|-
TGTGCCAGCTCACCTTGGGAGACCTACGAGCAGTACTTC
CASSPWETYEQYF
>TRBV28|-|TRBJ2-5|TRBD2
TGTGCCAGCAGGGTGGGAGGGGATAGAGAGACCCAGTACTTC
CASRVGGDRETQYF
>TRBV5-4|-|TRBJ2-3|-
TGTGCCAGCAGCTTGGATCGAGTCACAGATACGCAGTATTTT
CASSLDRVTDTQYF
>TRBV7-8|once|TRBJ2-2|-
TGTGCCAGCAGGCGGACCACCGGGGCCGGGGAGCTGTTTTTT
CASRRTTGAGELFF
>TRBV6-8|-|TRBJ2-2|TRBD2
TGTGCCAGCAGCTGGGGACTAGCGGGAGCCTCGAACACCGGGGAGCTGTTTTTT
CASSWGLAGASNTGELFF
>TRBV19|-|TRBJ2-5|TRBD2
TGTGCCAGTAGGGGACTAGCGGGAGAGGAGACCCAGTACTTC
CASRGLAGEETQYF
>TRBV5-4|-|TRBJ1-1|-
TGTGCCAGCCGGGGGGATTACAGCACTGAAGCTTTCTTT
CASRGDYSTEAFF
>TRBV21-1|-|TRBJ2-2|-
TGTGCCAGCAGCACTTACTTCGGGACAGGGCGGGACACCGGGGAGCTGTTTTTT
CASSTYFGTGRDTGELFF
>TRBV5-1|-|TRBJ1-1|-
TGCGCCAGCAGCTCCATTCCCGACAGGAACACTGAAGCTTTCTTT
CASSSIPDRNTEAFF
>TRBV29-1|-|TRBJ2-1|TRBD2
TGCAGCGTTGGTACTAGCGGAAACAATGAGCAGTTCTTC
CSVGTSGNNEQFF
>TRBV27|-|TRBJ2-3|-
TGTGCCAGCAGTTTAATGCGGGCCACAGATACGCAGTATTTT
CASSLMRATDTQYF
>TRBV30|-|TRBJ2-7|-
TGTGCCTGGAGTGTAGGGGTGCGGGGTACCTACGAGCAGTACTTC
CAWSVGVRGTYEQYF
>TRBV6-5|-|TRBJ2-5|-
TGTGCCAGCAGGCAGACTTACCAAGAGACCCAGTACTTC
CASRQTYQETQYF
>TRBV9|-|TRBJ2-3|TRBD1
TGTGCCAGCAGCCAAAGTACAGGGGGCGCGAGCACAGATACGCAGTATTTT
CASSQSTGGASTDTQYF
>TRBV6-6|-|TRBJ2-5|-
TGTGCCAGCAGAAGGGGCGGAGCCCAGGAGACCCAGTACTTC
CASRRGGAQETQYF